The clone carrying this TCR beta chain has just a few counts. Its antigen is still unknown. The CDR3 contains 15 residues. J gave up 7 bases and V 9 bases, and 14 bases lay outside the gene matches. The germline V gene encodes CDR1 KGHDR and CDR2 SFDVKD. The entry originates in a study of CD8 T cells in ankylosing spondylitis. From the 5' RACE reads, TCRdb called clonotypes with MiXCR, one entry per CDR3 protein. The sample has roughly 370,000 distinct CDR3 sequences, about 20% seen once. Study-wide points: Under 10 highly homologous variants formed a TCR beta motif that appeared characteristic of ankylosing spondylitis blood. Reports say disease-linked clones showed up significantly more in matched ankylosing spondylitis synovial fluid.

What was sequenced was blood, either unsorted or a sorted T cell fraction (not recorded which). This receptor was obtained from a male donor with ankylosing spondylitis. The gene calls are TRBV24-1 and TRBJ2-1, with 7 nucleotides matching TRBD2. This chain's CDR3 is CATEETGREGNEQFF. In nucleotides, the CDR3 is TGTGCCACCGAGGAAACTGGCAGGGAGGGGAATGAGCAGTTCTTC.